This T cell receptor beta chain was identified during a study of shared clonotypes between healthy human individuals. Findings and limits, study-wide: Clonotype sharing among donors, it was expected, would be affected by sequencing depth. Blood alone was sampled, and tissue repertoires likely differ.

TCRdb's table, derived via immunoSEQ multiplex PCR, lists solely in-frame clones and lacks some. The repertoire holds about 340,000 clones, 70% to 75% seen once, with less than 11% in the top ten. Points on this clone: Its antigen is not known.

Germline CDR1 reads SEHNR; CDR2 reads FQNEAQ (reference sequence). CDR3 size: 18 residues. J gave up 2 bases and V 2 bases, and 10 bases lay outside the gene matches. The receptor comes from a man in his thirties or forties in good health. The sequenced sample was memory CD4+ T cells sorted from blood. Regarding subset: CD45RA-negative fraction. V and J are TRBV7-9 and TRBJ2-5, with 11 bases matching TRBD1. This chain's CDR3 is CASSLRRIGTGGQETQYF. CDR3 nucleotide sequence: TGTGCCAGCAGCTTAAGGAGGATCGGGACAGGGGGACAAGAGACCCAGTACTTC.